The 17 T cell receptor beta chains presented below share a single source sample, sequenced in a study of cytomegalovirus exposure and HLA in healthy donors (dated by TCRdb to 2016 to 2017). The library was built by means of the immunoSEQ multiplex PCR assay. For the multiplex PCR, a mixture combining 60 forward primers for TCR Vbeta segments and 13 reverse primers for TCR Jbeta segments was used. TCRdb retrieved this table from immuneACCESS and kept in-frame rearrangements only. Not all clones are present; in checked studies, unresolved V genes account for under half, and no reason is known for the remainder. Recorded for this sample are 150,000 to 200,000 clones; about three quarters of them occurred a single time. About 1.5% of the sample goes to the ten largest clones. Sequenced material: PBMCs. These receptors all stem from a man between 18 and 29 years old in good health and CMV-seronegative.

The V call is TRBV7-9, the J call TRBJ2-5, with 8 bases aligning to TRBD1. The trim removed 5 bases at V and 5 bases at J, leaving 13 bases unmatched. Looked up from germline, CDR1 is SEHNR and CDR2 is FQNEAQ (reference sequence). The CDR3 runs 16 residues. CDR3 coding DNA: TGTGCCAGCAGCACTCCGTGGACAGGGAAGATGGAGACCCAGTACTTC. This codes for CASSTPWTGKMETQYF. The whole variable domain, remainder taken from reference TRBV7-9 and TRBJ2-5, is DTGVSQNPRHKITKRGQNVTFRCDPISEHNRLYWYRQTLGQGPEFLTYFQNEAQLEKSRLLSDRFSAERPKGSFSTLEIQRTEQGDSAMYLCASSTPWTGKMETQYFGPGTRLLVL.

V gene TRBV6-6 combines with J gene TRBJ1-4; 11 bases agree with TRBD1. V was pared by 2 bases and J by 8 bases, with 7 bases of the junction left unmatched. The CDR3 has 16 residues. From germline, CDR1 is MNHNY and CDR2 SVGAGI (reference sequence). CDR3 amino acids: CASSYPPGQGGEKLFF. For the CDR3, the DNA is TGTGCCAGCAGTTACCCCCCGGGACAGGGGGGAGAAAAACTGTTTTTT.

The chain has TRBV2 and TRBJ2-3; tentative D call: TRBD1 (5 bases). Germline V lookup: CDR1 SNHLY, CDR2 FYNNEI. V was clipped by 2 bases and J by 2 bases, with 8 bases between them. The CDR3 covers 14 residues. The CDR3 reads CASSEQGYTDTQYF. CDR3 nucleotides: TGTGCCAGCAGTGAACAGGGCTACACAGATACGCAGTATTTT.

V usage is TRBV6-5 and J usage is TRBJ2-2; D may be TRBD1 (5 bases). The germline V gene has CDR1 MNHEY and CDR2 SVGAGI. The CDR3 length is 14 residues. V lost 11 bases, J lost 1 base, and 14 bases lay in between. CDR3 in amino acids: CAVRQQLNTGELFF. Written as DNA, the CDR3 is TGTGCCGTCCGACAGCAATTGAACACCGGGGAGCTGTTTTTT.

J is TRBJ1-1 and V is TRBV2; 7 positions agree with TRBD1. J lost 0 bases, V lost 10 bases, and 14 bases had no gene match. Germline lookup yields CDR1 SNHLY and CDR2 FYNNEI. There are 16 residues in the CDR3. CDR3 bases: TGTGCCACGTCTTCCGGGACAGACGCCTTGAACACTGAAGCTTTCTTT. Translating gives CATSSGTDALNTEAFF.

The chain joins TRBV10-3 to TRBJ1-5, with 8 bases lining up with TRBD1. The V gene end was trimmed by 4 bases and the J gene end by 1 base; junction bases not matched to a gene: 3. The CDR3 consists of 15 residues. The V gene's germline CDR1 is ENHRY and CDR2 SYGVKD. The CDR3 DNA follows: TGTGCCATCAGTGCCGACAGGGGAAGCAATCAGCCCCAGCATTTT. Protein sequence: CAISADRGSNQPQHF.

The chain links TRBV7-2 to TRBJ1-3; D is possibly TRBD1 (6 bases). This CDR3 spans 16 amino acids. V lost 5 bases and J lost 0, with 14 bases in between. CDR1 is SGHTA, CDR2 FQGNSA, per germline. CDR3 sequence: CASSQGRRISGNTIYF. Here the CDR3 DNA reads TGTGCCAGCAGCCAGGGGCGGCGTATCTCTGGAAACACCATATATTTT. Supplemented by reference TRBV7-2 and TRBJ1-3, the full variable domain reads GAGVSQSPSNKVTEKGKDVELRCDPISGHTALYWYRQSLGQGLEFLIYFQGNSAPDKSGLPSDRFSAERTGGSVSTLTIQRTQQEDSAVYLCASSQGRRISGNTIYFGEGSWLTVV.

The chain links TRBV7-2 to TRBJ2-6; 8 bases line up with TRBD2. The CDR3 loop spans 17 amino acids. Per the germline V gene, CDR1 is SGHTA and CDR2 is FQGNSA. The ends lost 0 bases at V and 3 bases at J; junction bases unmatched: 4. This CDR3 is CASSLASGGGGANVLTF. The CDR3 bases are TGTGCCAGCAGCTTAGCGAGCGGGGGTGGTGGGGCCAACGTCCTGACTTTC.

CDR3 nucleotide sequence: TGTGCCAGCAGCTTAGGTGGAGGGCGGCATAGCAATCAGCCCCAGCATTTT. It encodes CASSLGGGRHSNQPQHF. The rearrangement joins TRBV7-6 to TRBJ1-5; no reliable D call. Trimming cost V 1 base and J 0 bases, with 13 bases left between them. CDR3 size: 17 residues. Germline-derived CDR1 and CDR2 are SGHVS and FNYEAQ. Full variable domain (missing parts from reference TRBV7-6 and TRBJ1-5): GAGVSQSPRYKVTKRGQDVALRCDPISGHVSLYWYRQALGQGPEFLTYFNYEAQQDKSGLPNDRFSAERPEGSISTLTIQRTEQRDSAMYRCASSLGGGRHSNQPQHFGDGTRLSIL.

V usage is TRBV2 and J usage is TRBJ1-1; D is undetermined. V lost 2 bases to trimming and J lost 0 bases, with 10 bases between them. Germline V gives CDR1 SNHLY, CDR2 FYNNEI. The CDR3 spans 15 residues. CDR3 protein: CASSETVGLNTEAFF. DNA for the CDR3: TGTGCCAGCAGTGAAACGGTGGGCCTGAACACTGAAGCTTTCTTT.

The CDR3 spells CASSGENTGELFF. Here the CDR3 DNA reads TGTGCCAGCAGCGGGGAGAACACCGGGGAGCTGTTTTTT. The chain couples TRBV2 to TRBJ2-2, with D perhaps matching TRBD2 (5 bases). The V end was cut by 6 bases, the J end by 1 base, with 6 bases between. Per germline, CDR1 SNHLY and CDR2 FYNNEI. The CDR3 covers 13 residues.

The gene calls are TRBV27 and TRBJ2-3; tentatively, D is TRBD2 (6 bases). This CDR3 comprises 17 residues. From germline, CDR1 is MNHEY and CDR2 SMNVEV (reference sequence). V was clipped by 0 bases and J by 1 base, with 14 bases between them. The CDR3 sequence is CASSLSLEGPRTDTQYF. DNA for the CDR3: TGTGCCAGCAGTTTATCGTTGGAGGGACCCCGCACAGATACGCAGTATTTT.

This clone turned up a few times. The chain joins TRBV5-1 to TRBJ1-2, with D possibly matching TRBD1 (5 bases). Trimming took off 0 bases at V and 4 bases at J, with 13 bases between the two ends. CDR1 is SGHRS and CDR2 is YFSETQ in the germline V gene. There are 15 residues in the CDR3. CDR3 sequence (DNA): TGCGCCAGCAGCTTGGACCCACAGGAGTTCTATGGCTACACCTTC. This codes for CASSLDPQEFYGYTF.

The DNA of the CDR3 is TGTGCCAGCAGCTTAGATCTTCTTAGCACAGATACGCAGTATTTT. Amino acids: CASSLDLLSTDTQYF. The chain has TRBV7-2 and TRBJ2-3; no clear D. Trimming took off 1 base at V and 0 bases at J, with 8 bases between the two ends. Germline V CDR1 and CDR2: SGHTA, FQGNSA. This CDR3 region has 15 residues.

V usage is TRBV11-2 and J usage is TRBJ2-7, with TRBD1 identical over 11 bases. Germline CDR1 SGHAT, CDR2 FQNNGV. There are 16 residues in the CDR3. With V trimmed by 1 base and J by 3 bases, 5 bases remained unmatched. The CDR3 protein is CASSLGTGTGGYEQYF. CDR3 sequence (DNA): TGTGCCAGCAGCTTAGGAACCGGGACAGGGGGCTACGAGCAGTACTTC.

The V gene is TRBV6-5, the J gene TRBJ1-2, with 10 bases matching TRBD1. Germline CDR1 reads MNHEY; CDR2 reads SVGAGI. Trimming took 5 bases from V and 3 from J; bases not matched to a gene: 6. This CDR3 region has 15 residues. The CDR3 sequence is CASSTAGTGDYGYTF. CDR3 nucleotides: TGTGCCAGCAGTACCGCCGGGACAGGGGACTATGGCTACACCTTC.

The rearrangement links TRBV15 to TRBJ2-7; 8 bases are shared with TRBD1. Germline assignment: CDR1 LNHNV and CDR2 YYDKDF (reference sequence). The junction had 14 bases not matched to a gene; V was cut back by 3 bases and J by 7 bases. This CDR3 region has 16 residues. The CDR3 coding sequence is TGTGCCACCAGCAGCCCACCGACAGGGGTGGGACGGGAGCAGTACTTC. This codes for CATSSPPTGVGREQYF.